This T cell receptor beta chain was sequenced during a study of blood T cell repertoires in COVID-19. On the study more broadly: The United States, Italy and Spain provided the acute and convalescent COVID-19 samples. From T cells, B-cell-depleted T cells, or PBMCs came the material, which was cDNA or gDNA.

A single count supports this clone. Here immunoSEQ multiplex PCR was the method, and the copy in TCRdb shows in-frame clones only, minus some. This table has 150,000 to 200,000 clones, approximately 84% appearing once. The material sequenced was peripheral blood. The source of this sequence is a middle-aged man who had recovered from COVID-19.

Here the CDR3 reads CASSLRGGETQYF. The CDR3 region has the DNA TGTGCCAGCAGCTTACGGGGTGGGGAGACCCAGTACTTC. The rearrangement uses TRBV7-8 and TRBJ2-5, with D tentatively TRBD2 (5 bases). CDR1 and CDR2 from the germline V gene are SGHVS and FQNEAQ. The length of the CDR3 is 13 residues. V gave up 2 bases and J gave up 5 bases, with 9 bases separating them.